This record concerns one T cell receptor beta chain sequence. The data stem from a study of cytomegalovirus exposure and HLA in healthy donors. V was pared by 5 bases and J by 3 bases, with 18 bases of the junction left unmatched. Germline V CDR1 and CDR2: SGHTA, FQGNSA. There are 18 residues in the CDR3. The donors were healthy bone marrow donors. 13 Jbeta primers and 60 Vbeta primers were used for the PCR. Clones were sequenced by immunoSEQ multiplex PCR, and TCRdb holds only the in-frame ones, with some missing. The sample yields about 140,000 clones, about 79% seen once. Sequencing was carried out using PBMCs. V and J are TRBV7-2 and TRBJ2-7; 8 bases match TRBD1. The origin of this receptor is a male donor in good health and CMV-seronegative. CDR3 DNA: TGTGCCAGCAGCACAGGGGGTGGCTGGAGCAGGGGCGACTACGAGCAGTACTTC. Its protein product is CASSTGGGWSRGDYEQYF.